This T cell receptor (beta chain) derives from a study of T cells in narcolepsy. Study-level findings and limits: Reportedly, autoreactive clonotypes were serially detected in patients' blood but not controls'.

V gave up 6 bases and J gave up 13 bases; unmatched junction bases: 11. Germline V CDR1 and CDR2: ENHRY, SYGVKD. The CDR3 covers 12 residues. To note about this clone: Its antigen is not identified.

The data were produced by immunoSEQ multiplex PCR, yet TCRdb's version contains in-frame clones alone and is incomplete. The sample holds some 30,000 clones, around nine tenths seen once. The V call is TRBV10-3, the J call TRBJ1-1; 7 nucleotides align to TRBD1. The sequence was collected from a human donor with narcolepsy. The sample consisted of CD45RA- memory CD4+ T cells from PBMCs. CDR3 sequence: CAISLDREICFF. The CDR3 DNA is TGTGCCATCAGCCTCGACAGGGAGATTTGTTTCTTT.